Listed here are 18 T cell receptor beta chains from one sample, sequenced in a study of T cell responses to AZD1222 COVID-19 vaccine. Data came from immunoSEQ multiplex PCR; TCRdb stores just in-frame clones and leaves some out. Among 140,000 or so clones, 91% were seen once, and the ten largest hold about 7.5%. The sample in question was peripheral blood, obtained 28 days after the second dose of the MenACWY control vaccine. The receptor set was obtained from an adult who received the MenACWY meningococcal vaccine as a control.

The chain carries TRBV6-5 and TRBJ1-1; D is undetermined. The germline V gene encodes CDR1 MNHEY and CDR2 SVGAGI. The CDR3 runs 16 residues. The V gene lost 0 bases and the J gene lost 1 base, with 12 bases spanning the gap. The CDR3 nucleotides are TGTGCCAGCAGTTACTCGAACGGAGAGAGGAACACTGAAGCTTTCTTT. This translates into CASSYSNGERNTEAFF.

The chain joins TRBV5-6 to TRBJ2-7; D is ambiguous. The CDR3 length is 11 residues. Germline CDR1 is SGHDT and CDR2 is YYEEEE. Trimming shortened V by 1 base and J by 5 bases, and 4 bases separated the two germline ends. CDR3 bases: TGTGCCAGCAGCTTGCAGCACGAGCAGTACTTC. It yields the protein CASSLQHEQYF.

This clone showed up just once. Distinct nucleotide sequences in the sample also encode this CDR3. The rearrangement uses TRBV5-1 and TRBJ1-2; D is possibly TRBD1 (6 bases). Germline loops: CDR1 SGHRS, CDR2 YFSETQ. This CDR3 is built from 14 residues. The ends were cut back, 4 bases at V and 0 bases at J, with 10 bases in the middle. CDR3 loop: CASSEDRANYGYTF. CDR3 DNA sequence: TGCGCCAGCAGCGAGGACAGAGCTAACTATGGCTACACCTTC.

This clone came up once. This rearrangement joins TRBV4-3 to TRBJ2-1, with D unresolved. In germline, CDR1 is LGHNA, CDR2 YSLEER. V lost 0 bases to trimming and J lost 4 bases, with 4 bases between them. CDR3 size: 13 residues. CDR3 in DNA: TGCGCCAGCAGCCAAGAGATGTACAATGAGCAGTTCTTC. Its translation: CASSQEMYNEQFF.

The genes are TRBV6-1 and TRBJ2-5; the D gene is possibly TRBD2 (7 bases). V was pared by 1 base and J by 5 bases, with 11 bases between. Germline CDR1 and CDR2: MNHNS and SASEGT. CDR3 size: 14 residues. In DNA, the CDR3 is TGTGCCAGCAGTGAAGAGGGGGGGTTTGAGACCCAGTACTTC. As protein: CASSEEGGFETQYF.

CDR3 residues: CASSSPGETQYF. The CDR3 coding sequence is TGTGCCAGCAGCTCCCCGGGGGAGACCCAGTACTTC. The J gene is TRBJ2-5, the V gene TRBV13; the D gene is possibly TRBD2 (5 bases). The CDR3 is 12 residues long. The V gene lost 4 bases and the J gene lost 5 bases, with 8 bases spanning the gap. The V gene's germline CDR1 is PRHDT and CDR2 FYEKMQ (reference sequence).

The chain employs TRBV4-1 and TRBJ2-1; D assignment may be TRBD1 or TRBD2 (5 bases each). Trimming took 5 bases from V and 0 from J, leaving 11 bases between them. Germline lookup yields CDR1 MGHRA and CDR2 YSYEKL. The CDR3 runs to 15 residues. The CDR3 here is CASSDEGSSYNEQFF. The CDR3 DNA reads as TGCGCCAGCAGCGACGAGGGGAGCTCCTACAATGAGCAGTTCTTC.

V is TRBV28 and J is TRBJ2-5, with D unresolved. Germline V gene sequence: CDR1 MDHEN, CDR2 SYDVKM. V dropped 10 bases and J dropped 2 bases, with 17 bases sitting between them. The CDR3 loop spans 14 amino acids. Here the CDR3 DNA reads TGTGCCAACCCGAGGCAGTTCTTTCAAGAGACCCAGTACTTC. It specifies CANPRQFFQETQYF.

The V gene is TRBV3-1 (or the pseudogene TRBV3-2), the J gene TRBJ1-6, with 9 bases matching TRBD1. From germline, CDR1 is LGHDT and CDR2 YNNKEL (reference sequence). V gave up 2 bases and J gave up 7 bases; unmatched junction bases: 6. CDR3 length: 16 residues. The CDR3 DNA follows: TGTGCCAGCAGCCAAAACATCGGGACAGGGAATTCACCCCTCCACTTT. This sequence encodes CASSQNIGTGNSPLHF.

V usage is TRBV28 and J usage is TRBJ1-5, with no clear D. CDR3 length: 16 residues. V shed 5 bases and J shed 6 bases, with 20 bases lying between them. Germline V gene lookup returns CDR1 MDHEN and CDR2 SYDVKM. The CDR3 coding sequence is TGTGCCAGCAGTCCCCGCCGCTTGGGCTCGGGTCAGCCCCAGCATTTT. As protein: CASSPRRLGSGQPQHF.

This chain connects TRBV20-1 to TRBJ1-1; D unclear. Germline values: CDR1 DFQATT, CDR2 SNEGSKA (reference sequence). Deletions cut 1 base from V and 2 bases from J, with 2 bases between. There are 11 residues in the CDR3. The CDR3 spells CSARGNTEAFF. The CDR3 bases are TGCAGTGCTAGAGGCAACACTGAAGCTTTCTTT.

The chain joins TRBV7-9 to TRBJ1-1, with a possible D match to TRBD1 (6 bases). Germline lookup yields CDR1 SEHNR and CDR2 FQNEAQ (reference sequence). V gave up 5 bases and J gave up 5 bases, with 18 bases separating them. There are 15 residues in the CDR3. The CDR3 here is CASSRAQGSGTEAFF. CDR3 in DNA: TGTGCCAGCAGCCGGGCACAGGGATCGGGGACTGAAGCTTTCTTT.

The chain links TRBV12-3 or TRBV12-4 to TRBJ1-1; possible D gene TRBD1, 5 bases. The length of the CDR3 is 12 residues. V was trimmed by 6 bases and J by 8 bases, leaving 13 bases between them. The CDR3 region has the DNA TGTGCCAGCAGGTGGGGGACGCTCGAAGCTTTCTTT. This gives the protein CASRWGTLEAFF.

This chain joins TRBV2 and TRBJ1-2; weak D call: TRBD1 (6 bases). The CDR3 runs 11 residues. Germline V lookup: CDR1 SNHLY, CDR2 FYNNEI. V lost 5 bases and J 7 bases, leaving 8 bases between the germline ends. CDR3 amino acids: CASSYRAGYTF. Written as DNA, the CDR3 is TGTGCCAGCAGTTACAGGGCTGGCTACACCTTC.

The chain carries TRBV9 and TRBJ2-3, with 10 bases aligning to TRBD2. V lost 0 bases and J lost 4; bases outside the gene matches: 20. The CDR3 runs 21 residues. CDR1 and CDR2 (germline): SGDLS, YYNGEE. The CDR3 bases are TGTGCCAGCAGCGTAGCTACGAGGGTAGGGACTAGCGCCCGAGGAGCAGATACGCAGTATTTT. Protein sequence: CASSVATRVGTSARGADTQYF.

The J gene is TRBJ2-3, the V gene TRBV7-2; 8 positions match TRBD2. There are 15 residues in the CDR3. Germline CDR1 reads SGHTA; CDR2 reads FQGNSA. The J segment lost 5 bases and the V segment lost 5 bases, leaving 9 bases of the junction unmatched. CDR3 coding DNA: TGTGCCAGCAGCCTCCGGGGGGGCCAAGTAGATACGCAGTATTTT. Translation: CASSLRGGQVDTQYF.

CDR3 amino acids: CASRRTGAGEQYF. The CDR3, as DNA: TGTGCCAGCAGACGGACAGGGGCGGGGGAGCAGTACTTC. The rearrangement links TRBV6-5 to TRBJ2-7; 9 bases are shared with TRBD1. Germline lookup yields CDR1 MNHEY and CDR2 SVGAGI. The CDR3 is 13 amino acids. V was clipped by 6 bases and J by 7 bases; unmatched bases: 7.

The V call is TRBV7-8, the J call TRBJ2-6, with D hard to call. This CDR3 spans 16 amino acids. Trimming took off 5 bases at V and 0 bases at J, with 11 bases between the two ends. In germline, CDR1 is SGHVS, CDR2 FQNEAQ. CDR3: CASSKLNPSGANVLTF. For the CDR3, the DNA is TGTGCCAGCAGCAAACTTAACCCCTCTGGGGCCAACGTCCTGACTTTC.